This T cell receptor (beta chain) was captured in a study of early T cells in non-severe SARS-CoV-2 infection. The study, taken as a whole, reports: Matching against VDJdb likely underestimated virus-specific expansions, favoring anti-spike CD8.

As part of library construction, unique molecular identifiers were attached to individual cDNA molecules. Each CDR3 protein is one row after TCRdb ran MiXCR on the 5' RACE reads. The data show some 40,000 distinct CDR3 sequences, 5.3% seen once. This CDR3 comprises 13 residues. CDR1 and CDR2 (germline): SGHRS, YFSETQ. The V segment lost 4 bases and the J segment 6 bases; nucleotides outside the gene matches: 4. This clonotype was observed many times. Antigen specificity is unknown. Sequences were obtained from whole blood. The sequence derives from an adult who was a healthcare worker with PCR-confirmed SARS-CoV-2 infection or an uninfected control (not recorded which). The chain is built from TRBV5-1 and TRBJ1-2, with 9 nucleotides matching TRBD1. The CDR3 bases are TGCGCCAGCAGCATGGGACAGGGAGATGGCTACACCTTC. It codes for CASSMGQGDGYTF.